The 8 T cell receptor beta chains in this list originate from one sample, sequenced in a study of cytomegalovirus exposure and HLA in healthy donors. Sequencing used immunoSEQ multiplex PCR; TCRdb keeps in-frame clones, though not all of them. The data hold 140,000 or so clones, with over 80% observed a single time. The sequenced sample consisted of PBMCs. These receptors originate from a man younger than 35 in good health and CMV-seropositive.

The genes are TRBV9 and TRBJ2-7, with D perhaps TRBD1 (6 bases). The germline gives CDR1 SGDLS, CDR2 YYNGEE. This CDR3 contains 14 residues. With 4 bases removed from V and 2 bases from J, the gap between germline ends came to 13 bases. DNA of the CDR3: TGTGCCAGCAGCCACTGGGACACACCCTACGAGCAGTACTTC. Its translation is CASSHWDTPYEQYF.

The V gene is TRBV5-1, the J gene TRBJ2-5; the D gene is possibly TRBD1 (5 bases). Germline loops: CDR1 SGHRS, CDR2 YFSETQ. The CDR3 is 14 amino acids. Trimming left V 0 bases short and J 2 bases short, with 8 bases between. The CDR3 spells CASSLGQLQETQYF. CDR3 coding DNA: TGCGCCAGCAGCTTGGGACAGCTTCAAGAGACCCAGTACTTC.

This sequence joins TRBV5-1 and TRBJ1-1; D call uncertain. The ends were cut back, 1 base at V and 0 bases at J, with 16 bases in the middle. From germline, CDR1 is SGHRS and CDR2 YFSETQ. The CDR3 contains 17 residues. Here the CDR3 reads CASSLPGLLPMNTEAFF. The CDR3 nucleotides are TGCGCCAGCAGCTTGCCAGGCCTCCTACCCATGAACACTGAAGCTTTCTTT.

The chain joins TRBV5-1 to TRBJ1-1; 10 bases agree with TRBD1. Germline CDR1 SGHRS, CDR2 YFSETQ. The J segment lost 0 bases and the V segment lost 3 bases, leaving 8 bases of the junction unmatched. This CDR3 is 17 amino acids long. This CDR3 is CASSSGQGVYMNTEAFF. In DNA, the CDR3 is TGCGCCAGCAGCTCTGGACAGGGGGTATACATGAACACTGAAGCTTTCTTT.

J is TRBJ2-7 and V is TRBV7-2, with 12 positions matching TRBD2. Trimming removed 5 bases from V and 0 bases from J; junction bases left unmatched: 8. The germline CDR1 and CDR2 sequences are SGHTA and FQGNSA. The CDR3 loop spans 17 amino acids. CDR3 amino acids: CASSRGLAGYSSYEQYF. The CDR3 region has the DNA TGTGCCAGCAGCCGAGGACTAGCGGGGTACAGCTCCTACGAGCAGTACTTC.

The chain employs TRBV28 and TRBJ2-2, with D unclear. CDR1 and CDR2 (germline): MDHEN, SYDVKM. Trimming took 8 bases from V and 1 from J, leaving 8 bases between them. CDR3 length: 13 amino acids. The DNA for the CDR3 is TGTGCCAGCCCTGCAGTGAACACCGGGGAGCTGTTTTTT. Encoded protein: CASPAVNTGELFF.

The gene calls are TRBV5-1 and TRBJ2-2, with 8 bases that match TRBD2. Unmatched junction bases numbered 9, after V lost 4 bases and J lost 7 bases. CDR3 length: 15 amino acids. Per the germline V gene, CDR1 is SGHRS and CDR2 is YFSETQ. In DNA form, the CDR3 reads TGCGCCAGCAGCCCCAGCGGGAGAGGAGACGGGGAGCTGTTTTTT. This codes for CASSPSGRGDGELFF.

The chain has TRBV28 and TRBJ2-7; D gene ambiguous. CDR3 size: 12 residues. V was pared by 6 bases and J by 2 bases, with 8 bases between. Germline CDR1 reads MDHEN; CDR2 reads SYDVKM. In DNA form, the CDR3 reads TGTGCCAGCAGCCTAAATACCTACGAGCAGTACTTC. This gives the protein CASSLNTYEQYF. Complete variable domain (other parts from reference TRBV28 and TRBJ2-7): DVKVTQSSRYLVKRTGEKVFLECVQDMDHENMFWYRQDPGLGLRLIYFSYDVKMKEKGDIPEGYSVSREKKERFSLILESASTNQTSMYLCASSLNTYEQYFGPGTRLTVT.